These 22 T cell receptor beta chains share one sample of origin, sequenced in a study of blood T cells in healthy people across ages. With a J-beta primer mix and a sample-barcoded 5' primer, a second PCR ran about 7 to 12 cycles. Via MiXCR, TCRdb re-called the 5' RACE reads, giving one row per CDR3 protein. Among around 1,500,000 distinct CDR3 sequences, 42% were seen once, and the ten largest hold 7.9%. The sequenced material came from blood. The receptors shown here come from a woman between 18 and 30 years old in good health.

The CDR3 bases are TGTGCCATCAGTGACTTAGCGGGGGGGCCCGGGGAGCAGTACTTC. The encoded protein is CAISDLAGGPGEQYF. The chain has TRBV10-3 and TRBJ2-7; the match to TRBD2 covers 11 bases. CDR3 length equals 15 residues. After removal of 3 bases from V and 7 bases from J, the junction contained 8 bases not matched to a gene. Germline CDR1 is ENHRY and CDR2 is SYGVKD.

The chain couples TRBV7-8 to TRBJ2-1, with TRBD2 matching 9 bases. J lost 5 bases, V lost 5 bases, and 13 bases had no gene match. Germline V gene data show CDR1 as SGHVS and CDR2 as FQNEAQ. The CDR3 has 17 amino acids. The CDR3: CASSKSHSSGTHNEQFF. The CDR3 DNA reads as TGTGCCAGCAGCAAGAGCCATTCTAGCGGGACCCACAATGAGCAGTTCTTC.

This clonotype was detected a few times. The V call is TRBV28, the J call TRBJ2-6; D is perhaps TRBD2 (5 bases). The CDR3 totals 16 residues. The V end lost 2 bases, the J end lost 0 bases, and 8 bases lay between the germline ends. Germline V gene sequence: CDR1 MDHEN, CDR2 SYDVKM. Here the CDR3 reads CASSLPGYSGANVLTF. The CDR3 DNA reads TGTGCCAGCAGTTTACCGGGATACTCTGGGGCCAACGTCCTGACTTTC.

This clonotype showed up just a few times. The V call is TRBV28, the J call TRBJ2-7; maybe TRBD1 (6 bases). The CDR3 consists of 14 residues. V shed 4 bases and J shed 2 bases, with 12 bases lying between them. Germline values: CDR1 MDHEN, CDR2 SYDVKM. CDR3 residues: CASSYRVFTYEQYF. CDR3 coding DNA: TGTGCCAGCAGTTACAGGGTTTTCACCTACGAGCAGTACTTC.

V usage is TRBV20-1 and J usage is TRBJ2-3, with 10 bases that match TRBD2. With V trimmed by 8 bases and J by 2 bases, 4 bases remained unmatched. This CDR3 has 13 residues. In germline, CDR1 is DFQATT, CDR2 SNEGSKA (reference sequence). CDR3 nucleotides: TGCAGTAGCGGGAGGGTCGACACAGATACGCAGTATTTT. This translates into CSSGRVDTDTQYF.

The chain joins TRBV29-1 to TRBJ2-5; weak D call: TRBD2 (5 bases). Germline-derived CDR1 and CDR2 are SQVTM and ANQGSEA. V was shortened by 6 bases and J by 1 base, with 9 bases between the two germline ends. The CDR3 extends over 12 amino acids. CDR3 sequence (DNA): TGCAGCGTCCCTAGCTCCCAAGAGACCCAGTACTTC. Residues: CSVPSSQETQYF.

There are a few counts of this clonotype. This chain links TRBV7-2 with TRBJ2-7, with D perhaps matching TRBD2 (6 bases). V lost 0 bases to trimming and J lost 1 base, with 7 bases between them. The CDR3 spans 14 residues. CDR1 and CDR2 from the germline V gene are SGHTA and FQGNSA. For the CDR3, the DNA is TGTGCCAGCAGCTTAGCGACTAGTTCCTACGAGCAGTACTTC. It encodes CASSLATSSYEQYF.

This clonotype was observed a few times. The chain employs TRBV28 and TRBJ2-5, with TRBD2 as a possible D gene (6 bases). V was pared by 3 bases and J by 5 bases, with 13 bases between. Germline CDR1 and CDR2: MDHEN and SYDVKM. The CDR3 runs to 14 residues. CDR3 DNA sequence: TGTGCCAGCAGTTTTGGGGGGAGACAGGAGACCCAGTACTTC. Amino acid sequence: CASSFGGRQETQYF.

The sample holds a few counts of this clonotype. The chain joins TRBV20-1 to TRBJ2-1, with a possible D match to TRBD2 (6 bases). The length of the CDR3 is 15 residues. Trimming took 6 bases from V and 2 from J, leaving 17 bases between them. The V gene's germline CDR1 is DFQATT and CDR2 SNEGSKA (reference sequence). The chain's CDR3 is CSAQDMGGPYNEQFF. The CDR3 nucleotides read TGCAGTGCCCAGGATATGGGGGGTCCCTACAATGAGCAGTTCTTC.

This chain uses TRBV7-2 with TRBJ2-7; 10 nucleotides line up with TRBD2. V lost 5 bases, J lost 3 bases, and 13 bases stayed unmatched. CDR1 SGHTA and CDR2 FQGNSA come from the germline V gene. The CDR3 length is 17 residues. CDR3 coding DNA: TGTGCCAGCAGCCGAGCCTTAACTAGCGGGGACCTCTACGAGCAGTACTTC. This sequence encodes CASSRALTSGDLYEQYF. Variable domain in full (rest from reference TRBV7-2 and TRBJ2-7): GAGVSQSPSNKVTEKGKDVELRCDPISGHTALYWYRQSLGQGLEFLIYFQGNSAPDKSGLPSDRFSAERTGGSVSTLTIQRTQQEDSAVYLCASSRALTSGDLYEQYFGPGTRLTVT.

The chain combines TRBV20-1 with TRBJ1-2; weak D call: TRBD1 (6 bases). V dropped 0 bases and J dropped 7 bases, with 12 bases sitting between them. The germline CDR1 and CDR2 sequences are DFQATT and SNEGSKA (reference sequence). The length of the CDR3 is 13 residues. The CDR3 here is CSARDQGRGGYTF. CDR3 DNA sequence: TGCAGTGCTAGAGACCAGGGGAGGGGTGGCTACACCTTC.

This clonotype occurred once. V and J are TRBV29-1 and TRBJ1-1; D gene uncertain. The V end was cut by 2 bases, the J end by 4 bases, with 8 bases between. Germline CDR1 SQVTM, CDR2 ANQGSEA. This CDR3 is 12 amino acids long. DNA for the CDR3: TGCAGCGTTGAACAACCCGGCACTGAAGCTTTCTTT. It yields the protein CSVEQPGTEAFF.

The genes are TRBV7-2 and TRBJ1-5; 8 bases align to TRBD1. Germline CDR1 is SGHTA and CDR2 is FQGNSA. V trimming: 4 bases; J trimming: 6 bases; junction bases outside the gene matches: 8. The CDR3 consists of 15 residues. The CDR3 here is CASSSQGAQGQPQHF. DNA for the CDR3: TGTGCCAGCAGCTCGCAGGGGGCGCAGGGTCAGCCCCAGCATTTT.

The J gene is TRBJ1-5, the V gene TRBV20-1; the D gene is possibly TRBD1 (5 bases). The CDR3 extends over 14 amino acids. The germline V gene encodes CDR1 DFQATT and CDR2 SNEGSKA (reference sequence). Between the trimmed V and J ends, which lost 5 bases and 4 bases, there was a span of 15 bases. DNA of the CDR3: TGCAGTGCTCTCCCGGGACCTGGTAATCAGCCCCAGCATTTT. Its protein product is CSALPGPGNQPQHF.

This clonotype was recorded only once. V and J are TRBV10-2 and TRBJ2-7, with D tentatively TRBD2 (6 bases). The germline V and J ends were trimmed by 7 bases and 7 bases, with 20 bases remaining between them. The germline CDR1 and CDR2 sequences are WSHSY and SAAADI. This CDR3 spans 14 amino acids. CDR3 loop: CASNRGNRNNEQYF. The CDR3 DNA reads as TGCGCCAGCAATCGCGGGAACAGGAACAATGAGCAGTACTTC.

The genes are TRBV12-3 or TRBV12-4 and TRBJ2-1, with D possibly being TRBD2 (7 bases). V lost 3 bases to trimming and J lost 7 bases, with 31 bases between them. The CDR3 spans 20 residues. The CDR3 DNA reads as TGTGCCAGCAGTTTTATGGAGGGCCAGGGGTCCTTCCCGGGGGGAAATGAGCAGTTCTTC. Encoded protein: CASSFMEGQGSFPGGNEQFF.

This chain joins TRBV20-1 and TRBJ1-5; no definite D call. Deletions cut 2 bases from V and 2 bases from J, with 10 bases between. Germline values: CDR1 DFQATT, CDR2 SNEGSKA (reference sequence). CDR3 size: 14 residues. Here the CDR3 reads CSARMPKGNQPQHF. The CDR3 bases are TGCAGTGCTAGAATGCCGAAGGGCAATCAGCCCCAGCATTTT.

The chain uses TRBV2 and TRBJ2-1; tentative D call: TRBD1 (5 bases). V lost 6 bases and J lost 8, with 17 bases in between. Per the germline V gene, CDR1 is SNHLY and CDR2 is FYNNEI. CDR3 length: 14 amino acids. The CDR3 loop is CASSPRAGYDEQFF. CDR3 in DNA: TGTGCCAGCAGCCCCAGGGCAGGGTACGATGAGCAGTTCTTC.

This clonotype turned up a few times. The rearrangement links TRBV3-1 to TRBJ2-5; D not certain. V lost 3 bases and J lost 3, with 11 bases in between. The V gene's germline CDR1 is LGHDT and CDR2 YNNKEL (reference sequence). CDR3 length: 14 amino acids. CDR3 coding DNA: TGTGCCAGCAGCCACCTTGGCGGAAAAGAGACCCAGTACTTC. It translates to CASSHLGGKETQYF.

This sequence joins TRBV10-3 and TRBJ1-3; weak D call: TRBD1 (5 bases). CDR1 ENHRY and CDR2 SYGVKD come from the germline V gene. This CDR3 region has 13 residues. The V and J ends lost 10 bases and 6 bases respectively, with 16 bases between them. CDR3 in amino acids: CATAAPGPNTIYF. CDR3 bases: TGTGCCACCGCCGCTCCGGGGCCAAACACCATATATTTT.

Concerning this clonotype itself: The junction does not match germline at one end; this may be a read error. The chain is built from TRBV5-4 and TRBJ2-7; TRBD2 matches 9 bases. The CDR3 consists of 15 residues. CDR1 is SGHNT and CDR2 is YYREEE in the germline V gene (reference sequence). As DNA, the CDR3 is TGTGCTAGCAGCGACCCGGGACTAGCAGCCGACGAGCAGTACTTC. This sequence encodes CASSDPGLAADEQYF.

This clonotype has a handful of counts. The chain carries TRBV27 and TRBJ2-6, with TRBD1 matching 7 bases. Germline V gene lookup returns CDR1 MNHEY and CDR2 SMNVEV (reference sequence). V lost 5 bases, J lost 0 bases, and 7 bases stayed unmatched. The CDR3 sequence is 17 residues long. CDR3 in DNA: TGTGCCAGCAGTGACGACAGGGCTGACTCTGGGGCCAACGTCCTGACTTTC. It specifies CASSDDRADSGANVLTF.